These T cell receptor beta chains were read from a single sample in a study of shared clonotypes between healthy human individuals. Generated by immunoSEQ multiplex PCR, the TCRdb table keeps only in-frame clones and is missing some. The repertoire holds about 1 million clones, roughly 80% seen once, with approximately 1.5% in the top ten. Specimen: memory CD4+ T cells sorted from blood. Receptors were obtained from a man between 18 and 29 years old in good health. Each CDR3 is given with its conserved first and last residue. The D gene is left open where the match is weak. Expanded clones get a size class; other rows say once, few or many, or leave the size out.

V gene	D gene	J gene	clone size	CDR3 protein	CDR3 DNA
TRBV19	TRBD1	TRBJ1-2	NA	CASSIPRTGKDGYTF	TGTGCCAGTAGTATCCCACGGACAGGGAAGGATGGCTACACCTTC
TRBV30	NA	TRBJ2-1	NA	CAWSPQVEQFF	TGTGCCTGGAGTCCCCAGGTTGAGCAGTTCTTC
TRBV5-5	TRBD2	TRBJ2-1	NA	CASRLAGGPPEQFF	TGTGCCAGCAGGCTAGCGGGAGGGCCCCCTGAGCAGTTCTTC
TRBV18	NA	TRBJ2-5	few	CASSLQPQETQYF	TGTGCCAGCTCTCTACAGCCTCAAGAGACCCAGTACTTC
TRBV9	NA	TRBJ2-3	NA	CASSVGTFGDTQYF	TGTGCCAGCAGCGTAGGGACTTTTGGAGATACGCAGTATTTT
TRBV2	NA	TRBJ2-7	few	CASRSRDLTYEQYF	TGTGCCAGCAGAAGCCGGGACTTAACCTACGAGCAGTACTTC
TRBV7-2	NA	TRBJ2-5	NA	CASSLGAAKETQYF	TGTGCCAGCAGCTTAGGAGCGGCCAAAGAGACCCAGTACTTC
TRBV9	NA	TRBJ1-4	NA	CASSARTDLSEKLFF	TGTGCCAGCAGCGCCCGGACGGATCTTAGTGAAAAACTGTTTTTT
TRBV28	NA	TRBJ2-5	few	CASSSGQLKETQYF	TGTGCCAGCAGTTCGGGACAACTAAAAGAGACCCAGTACTTC
TRBV6-1	NA	TRBJ2-1	once	CASSETAYNEQFF	TGTGCCAGCAGTGAAACTGCCTACAATGAGCAGTTCTTC
TRBV6-1	NA	TRBJ2-7	few	CASSMRPYEQYF	TGTGCCAGCAGCATGAGACCCTACGAGCAGTACTTC
TRBV30	TRBD2	TRBJ2-7	NA	CAWSGTSDSSYEQYF	TGTGCCTGGAGTGGGACTAGCGATTCCTCCTACGAGCAGTACTTC
TRBV28	TRBD2	TRBJ2-5	NA	CASSPLLAGFQETQYF	TGTGCCAGCAGTCCCCTTCTAGCGGGCTTCCAAGAGACCCAGTACTTC
TRBV11-3	NA	TRBJ1-2	NA	CASSLEGGYGYTF	TGTGCCAGCAGCTTAGAAGGGGGCTATGGCTACACCTTC
TRBV20-1	NA	TRBJ2-1	NA	CSARVFYEQFF	TGCAGTGCTAGAGTTTTTTATGAGCAGTTCTTC
TRBV19	NA	TRBJ2-4	NA	CASSILGVAKNIQYF	TGTGCCAGTAGTATATTGGGGGTGGCCAAAAACATTCAGTACTTC
TRBV5-8	NA	TRBJ2-5	NA	CASSQGTDQETQYF	TGTGCCAGCAGCCAAGGGACGGACCAAGAGACCCAGTACTTC
TRBV5-1	NA	TRBJ2-3	NA	CASSPVQSTDTQYF	TGCGCCAGCAGCCCCGTACAGAGCACAGATACGCAGTATTTT
TRBV29-1	NA	TRBJ1-2	once	CSAQSAGTEVKGYTF	TGCAGCGCCCAGAGTGCAGGGACCGAGGTAAAAGGCTACACCTTC
TRBV29-1	NA	TRBJ2-3	NA	CSVDRKDTQYF	TGCAGCGTGGATCGTAAGGATACGCAGTATTTT
TRBV7-8	NA	TRBJ1-4	few	CASSPVRAEKLFF	TGTGCCAGCAGCCCCGTACGGGCTGAAAAACTGTTTTTT
TRBV6-4	NA	TRBJ1-3	NA	CASSAPGPSSGNTIYF	TGTGCCAGCAGTGCCCCGGGACCGAGCTCTGGAAACACCATATATTTT
TRBV18	NA	TRBJ1-5	NA	CASSRGQSFNQPQHF	TGTGCCAGCTCAAGAGGACAGTCTTTTAATCAGCCCCAGCATTTT
TRBV18	NA	TRBJ2-3	NA	CASLKTGTDTQYF	TGTGCCAGCTTGAAAACAGGCACAGATACGCAGTATTTT
TRBV6-1	NA	TRBJ1-2	few	CASSEDGSYGYTF	TGTGCCAGCAGCGAAGACGGTAGCTATGGCTACACCTTC
TRBV7-9	NA	TRBJ1-2	once	CASSLEGLLHF	TGTGCCAGCAGCTTAGAGGGCCTCCTCCACTTC
TRBV7-8	TRBD2	TRBJ2-5	NA	CASSLVSGAGRETQYF	TGTGCCAGCAGCTTAGTGTCGGGAGCGGGAAGGGAGACCCAGTACTTC
TRBV5-6	NA	TRBJ1-3	NA	CASSLVFSGNTIYF	TGTGCCAGCAGCTTGGTCTTCTCTGGAAACACCATATATTTT
TRBV7-2	NA	TRBJ2-5	NA	CASSLVARKETQYF	TGTGCCAGCAGCTTAGTGGCTAGGAAAGAGACCCAGTACTTC
TRBV10-3	TRBD1	TRBJ2-2	NA	CAISLGQGKNTGELFF	TGTGCCATCAGCCTTGGACAGGGAAAAAACACCGGGGAGCTGTTTTTT
TRBV11-2	TRBD2	TRBJ2-1	once	CASSPGLAGLGNEQFF	TGTGCCAGCAGCCCCGGGCTAGCGGGACTAGGCAATGAGCAGTTCTTC
TRBV7-6	TRBD2	TRBJ2-7	few	CASSLVGLAGDEQYF	TGTGCCAGCAGCTTAGTTGGGCTAGCGGGGGACGAGCAGTACTTC
TRBV6-1	TRBD1	TRBJ1-2	NA	CASSEAAGGNYGYTF	TGTGCCAGCAGTGAAGCGGCAGGGGGGAACTATGGCTACACCTTC
TRBV28	TRBD1	TRBJ1-6	NA	CASSPVDRDDSPLHF	TGTGCCAGCAGTCCTGTTGACAGGGACGATTCACCCCTCCACTTT
TRBV30	NA	TRBJ1-1	many	CAWRRGTGNTEAFF	TGTGCCTGGAGGAGGGGGACGGGGAACACTGAAGCTTTCTTT
TRBV6-5	NA	TRBJ2-1	NA	CASSYSKGEQFF	TGTGCCAGCAGTTACTCGAAAGGGGAGCAGTTCTTC
TRBV10-3	NA	TRBJ2-2	once	CAISESGLLTGELFF	TGTGCCATCAGTGAGTCGGGGCTACTCACCGGGGAGCTGTTTTTT
TRBV18	NA	TRBJ1-3	few	CASSPDGNTIYF	TGTGCCAGCTCGCCCGACGGAAACACCATATATTTT
TRBV6-1	NA	TRBJ1-6	NA	CASSEGWGADHSPLHF	TGTGCCAGCAGTGAAGGGTGGGGGGCAGATCATTCACCCCTCCACTTT
TRBV6-5	NA	TRBJ2-2	NA	CASSYVGGELFF	TGTGCCAGCAGTTATGTTGGAGGGGAGCTGTTTTTT
TRBV30	NA	TRBJ2-3	NA	CAWSQGRARTDTQYF	TGTGCCTGGAGCCAAGGAAGGGCCCGCACAGATACGCAGTATTTT
TRBV2	NA	TRBJ2-2	NA	CASTRARGNGELFF	TGTGCCAGCACCCGGGCCCGAGGGAACGGGGAGCTGTTTTTT
TRBV7-9	NA	TRBJ1-5	NA	CASSLVGSSNQPQHF	TGTGCCAGCAGCTTAGTTGGGAGTAGCAATCAGCCCCAGCATTTT
TRBV6-6	TRBD2	TRBJ2-3	NA	CASRRLAKSTDTQYF	TGTGCCAGCAGGAGACTAGCGAAAAGCACAGATACGCAGTATTTT
TRBV5-1	NA	TRBJ2-1	NA	CASSSGTRGGFNEQFF	TGCGCCAGCAGCTCAGGAACTAGAGGGGGATTCAATGAGCAGTTCTTC
TRBV10-3	NA	TRBJ1-4	NA	CATGGGPTNEKLFF	TGTGCCACGGGGGGGGGTCCAACTAATGAAAAACTGTTTTTT
TRBV5-6	NA	TRBJ1-6	NA	CASSSGSPLHF	TGTGCCAGCAGCTCTGGTTCACCCCTCCACTTT
TRBV18	TRBD1	TRBJ2-4	NA	CASSPPGDRNIQYF	TGTGCCAGCTCACCACCGGGGGACAGAAACATTCAGTACTTC
TRBV18	TRBD2	TRBJ2-5	NA	CASSLGQAGTQETQYF	TGTGCCAGCTCACTTGGTCAAGCGGGAACCCAAGAGACCCAGTACTTC